Following are 24 T cell receptor beta chains from one sample sequenced in a study of blood T cell repertoires in COVID-19. Sequenced by immunoSEQ multiplex PCR; TCRdb stores in-frame clones only, minus some. The table records around 150,000 clones, around 80% of them present only once. Sequencing used peripheral blood. These receptors were obtained from a woman older than 75 with acute or convalescent COVID-19.

The CDR3 sequence: CASSQTGLAGGPDTQYF. CDR3 nucleotides: TGTGCCAGCAGCCAAACCGGACTAGCGGGGGGTCCAGATACGCAGTATTTT. The chain joins TRBV3-1 (or the pseudogene TRBV3-2) to TRBJ2-3, with 14 bases lining up with TRBD2. Germline V gene data show CDR1 as LGHDT and CDR2 as YNNKEL (reference sequence). The V gene end was trimmed by 2 bases and the J gene end by 4 bases; junction bases not matched to a gene: 5. This CDR3 has 17 amino acids.

The rearrangement joins TRBV6-5 to TRBJ2-7, with D tentatively TRBD2 (6 bases). The ends were cut back, 4 bases at V and 5 bases at J, with 18 bases in the middle. The length of the CDR3 is 15 residues. CDR1 and CDR2 (germline): MNHEY, SVGAGI. DNA of the CDR3: TGTGCCAGCAGTTTAATGAGGACTGGGGGGAACGAGCAGTACTTC. Amino acid sequence: CASSLMRTGGNEQYF.

This clone was seen a few times. At the DNA level, this CDR3 is encoded by other sequences in the same sample as well. V usage is TRBV2 and J usage is TRBJ1-1; D not certain. Trimming took 6 bases from V and 3 from J, leaving 8 bases between them. Germline V gene data show CDR1 as SNHLY and CDR2 as FYNNEI. The CDR3 contains 12 residues. DNA for the CDR3: TGTGCCAGCAGCACGACTGACACTGAAGCTTTCTTT. Protein product: CASSTTDTEAFF.

This chain connects TRBV9 to TRBJ2-5, with TRBD2 as a possible D gene (6 bases). The CDR3 runs 14 residues. CDR1 is SGDLS, CDR2 YYNGEE, per germline. The germline V and J ends were trimmed by 4 bases and 2 bases, with 12 bases remaining between them. CDR3 nucleotide sequence: TGTGCCAGCAGCAAAGCGGGTACGCAAGAGACCCAGTACTTC. Residues: CASSKAGTQETQYF.

The rearrangement links TRBV15 to TRBJ2-1, with unresolved D. The germline V gene has CDR1 LNHNV and CDR2 YYDKDF (reference sequence). This CDR3 spans 12 amino acids. Trimming left V 6 bases short and J 11 bases short, with 14 bases between. CDR3 bases: TGTGCCACCAGTTCCTCGACATCTCAGCAGTTCTTC. Its protein is CATSSSTSQQFF.

The gene calls are TRBV7-8 and TRBJ2-3; 9 nucleotides agree with TRBD1. Germline CDR1 and CDR2: SGHVS and FQNEAQ. CDR3 length equals 15 residues. V was clipped by 5 bases and J by 5 bases; unmatched bases: 8. The CDR3 loop is CASSRTGDRRDTQYF. The CDR3 nucleotides are TGTGCCAGCAGCCGGACAGGGGACAGGAGAGATACGCAGTATTTT.

The chain employs TRBV21-1 and TRBJ2-7; TRBD1, the D gene given by the table, was not confirmed from the DNA. TRBV21-1 constitutes a pseudogene. The CDR3 extends over 16 amino acids. The CDR3 DNA follows: TGTGCCAACAAGACCTCCAGGACAGGGAACTCCTACGAGCAGTACTTC. Translation gives CANKTSRTGNSYEQYF.

The chain is built from TRBV6-6 and TRBJ2-4; 15 positions agree with TRBD2. CDR1 is MNHNY and CDR2 is SVGAGI in the germline V gene (reference sequence). This CDR3 has 14 residues. Losses at the gene ends were 5 bases for V and 9 bases for J; bases not matched to a gene: 2. In nucleotides, the CDR3 is TGTGCCAGCAGTCGGGGACTAGCGGGAGGCATTCAGTACTTC. Its protein product is CASSRGLAGGIQYF.

This chain joins TRBV7-2 and TRBJ1-2, with 8 bases that match TRBD1. The CDR3 totals 13 residues. CDR1 and CDR2 from the germline V gene are SGHTA and FQGNSA. The junction had 4 bases not matched to a gene; V was cut back by 6 bases and J by 4 bases. CDR3 nucleotide sequence: TGTGCCAGCAGTACGGACAGGGCCTATGGCTACACCTTC. As protein: CASSTDRAYGYTF.

V is TRBV7-3 and J is TRBJ1-6, with 8 bases identical to TRBD1. Germline CDR1 reads SGHTA; CDR2 reads FQGTGA. CDR3 length: 15 amino acids. V was clipped by 4 bases and J by 5 bases; unmatched bases: 4. CDR3 protein: CASSSGQANNSPLHF. In DNA, the CDR3 is TGTGCCAGCAGCTCGGGACAGGCGAATAATTCACCCCTCCACTTT. Full variable domain (rest looked up from reference TRBV7-3 and TRBJ1-6): GAGVSQTPSNKVTEKGKYVELRCDPISGHTALYWYRQSLGQGPEFLIYFQGTGAADDSGLPNDRFFAVRPEGSVSTLKIQRTERGDSAVYLCASSSGQANNSPLHFGNGTRLTVT.

The genes are TRBV7-2 and TRBJ1-3, with a possible D match to TRBD1 (5 bases). This CDR3 region has 15 residues. The ends were cut back, 0 bases at V and 2 bases at J, with 8 bases in the middle. The germline gives CDR1 SGHTA, CDR2 FQGNSA. The CDR3 protein is CASSLAFRAGNTIYF. The DNA of the CDR3 is TGTGCCAGCAGCTTAGCCTTCAGGGCTGGAAACACCATATATTTT.

The chain uses TRBV5-4 and TRBJ1-1, with D perhaps TRBD1 (6 bases). The V end lost 0 bases, the J end lost 1 base, and 10 bases lay between the germline ends. CDR1 SGHNT and CDR2 YYREEE come from the germline V gene (reference sequence). There are 15 residues in the CDR3. DNA of the CDR3: TGTGCCAGCAGCTTGGCCTTCAGGGGGAACACTGAAGCTTTCTTT. Amino acid sequence: CASSLAFRGNTEAFF.

The V gene is TRBV5-1, the J gene TRBJ1-2, with D maybe TRBD1 (5 bases). Germline CDR1 is SGHRS and CDR2 is YFSETQ. V lost 4 bases to trimming and J lost 0 bases, with 13 bases between them. The CDR3 loop spans 15 amino acids. In DNA form, the CDR3 reads TGCGCCAGCAGCCGTGACAGAAAGCCTAACTATGGCTACACCTTC. It is translated as CASSRDRKPNYGYTF.

The chain joins TRBV4-2 to TRBJ1-5, with 8 nucleotides matching TRBD1. Per germline, CDR1 LGHNA and CDR2 YNFKEQ. Trimming at V came to 5 bases and at J to 5 bases, leaving 5 bases not matched to a gene. The CDR3 has 14 amino acids. In DNA form, the CDR3 reads TGTGCCAGCAGCGCCGACAGGGGCGATCAGCCCCAGCATTTT. This sequence encodes CASSADRGDQPQHF.

The CDR3 loop reads CASSLSGTSTDTQYF. The CDR3, as DNA: TGTGCCAGCAGCTTGAGCGGCACAAGCACAGATACGCAGTATTTT. This chain connects TRBV5-4 to TRBJ2-3; tentative D call: TRBD2 (5 bases). The length of the CDR3 is 15 residues. The ends were cut back, 1 base at V and 0 bases at J, with 9 bases in the middle. Germline CDR1 and CDR2: SGHNT and YYREEE (reference sequence). Using reference TRBV5-4 and TRBJ2-3 for the parts outside the CDR3, the full variable domain is ETGVTQSPTHLIKTRGQQVTLRCSSQSGHNTVSWYQQALGQGPQFIFQYYREEENGRGNFPPRFSGLQFPNYSSELNVNALELDDSALYLCASSLSGTSTDTQYFGPGTRLTVL.

This chain links TRBV5-1 with TRBJ1-1; D ambiguous. From germline, CDR1 is SGHRS and CDR2 YFSETQ. V dropped 0 bases and J dropped 2 bases, with 8 bases sitting between them. The CDR3 is 14 amino acids. As DNA, the CDR3 is TGCGCCAGCAGCTTGGCCCTAGCAAACACTGAAGCTTTCTTT. Translated, it gives CASSLALANTEAFF.

The chain recombines TRBV19 with TRBJ2-1, with D uncertain. This CDR3 is built from 15 residues. Germline V gives CDR1 LNHDA, CDR2 SQIVND (reference sequence). The V end was cut by 1 base, the J end by 2 bases, with 9 bases between. The CDR3 DNA is TGTGCCAGTAGTATAGCGAGCCAGGCCTACAATGAGCAGTTCTTC. This codes for CASSIASQAYNEQFF.

The chain joins TRBV3-1 (or the pseudogene TRBV3-2) to TRBJ2-7; D not resolved. V was trimmed by 1 base and J by 0 bases, leaving 10 bases between them. Per the germline V gene, CDR1 is LGHDT and CDR2 is YNNKEL (reference sequence). CDR3 size: 15 residues. The CDR3 reads CASSQGWSGSYEQYF. CDR3 DNA sequence: TGTGCCAGCAGCCAAGGATGGAGTGGCTCCTACGAGCAGTACTTC.

The chain links TRBV9 to TRBJ1-6; D remains unclear. Per the germline V gene, CDR1 is SGDLS and CDR2 is YYNGEE. The CDR3 is 15 residues long. The V and J ends lost 5 bases and 0 bases respectively, with 9 bases between them. The CDR3, as DNA: TGTGCCAGCAGTCTGGTGAGCTCCTATAATTCACCCCTCCACTTT. Protein product: CASSLVSSYNSPLHF.

J is TRBJ2-3 and V is TRBV7-2; TRBD2 might be the D (5 bases). Germline values: CDR1 SGHTA, CDR2 FQGNSA. The CDR3 runs 13 residues. V lost 5 bases and J lost 8, with 14 bases in between. CDR3 in DNA: TGTGCCAGCAGCACGCCAGGAGGTCCTACGCAGTATTTT. Its protein product is CASSTPGGPTQYF. Combining the CDR3 with reference TRBV7-2 and TRBJ2-3 gives the whole variable domain GAGVSQSPSNKVTEKGKDVELRCDPISGHTALYWYRQSLGQGLEFLIYFQGNSAPDKSGLPSDRFSAERTGGSVSTLTIQRTQQEDSAVYLCASSTPGGPTQYFGPGTRLTVL.

The rearrangement uses TRBV3-1 (or the pseudogene TRBV3-2) and TRBJ2-2; D unclear. Germline values: CDR1 LGHDT, CDR2 YNNKEL (reference sequence). Trimming stripped 0 bases from V and 6 bases from J, with 11 bases between. This CDR3 comprises 15 residues. The CDR3 reads CASSQERSTAGELFF. DNA of the CDR3: TGTGCCAGCAGCCAAGAGCGGAGTACTGCCGGGGAGCTGTTTTTT.

This clone was seen only a few times. This rearrangement joins TRBV9 to TRBJ2-3; D gene ambiguous. Trimming left V 0 bases short and J 4 bases short, with 15 bases between. The CDR3 consists of 16 residues. In germline, CDR1 is SGDLS, CDR2 YYNGEE. CDR3 DNA: TGTGCCAGCAGCGTAGATGGAGTCTGGGTCGCAGATACGCAGTATTTT. Amino acid sequence: CASSVDGVWVADTQYF.

The chain uses TRBV11-2 and TRBJ2-3; TRBD2 matches at 8 bases. Germline CDR1 and CDR2: SGHAT and FQNNGV. Trimming took 3 bases from V and 2 from J; bases not matched to a gene: 16. The CDR3 sequence is 19 residues long. In DNA, the CDR3 is TGTGCCAGCAGCTTGGGACAAATAGCGGGACCGGGGTTCACAGATACGCAGTATTTT. This codes for CASSLGQIAGPGFTDTQYF.

This clone was counted only a few times. The genes are TRBV19 and TRBJ2-7; 8 nucleotides agree with TRBD2. With 1 base clipped from V and 4 bases from J, the junction kept 9 bases outside the gene matches. This CDR3 region has 16 residues. Germline values: CDR1 LNHDA, CDR2 SQIVND (reference sequence). In DNA, the CDR3 is TGTGCCAGTAGTATAGTCCTATCACGCGGGAGGTACGAGCAGTACTTC. Amino acid sequence: CASSIVLSRGRYEQYF.